These 8 T cell receptor beta chains came from one sample sequenced in a study of blood T cell repertoires in COVID-19. Profiled with immunoSEQ multiplex PCR; TCRdb holds only in-frame clones, not every one. The sample has about 200,000 clones, 65% to 85% seen once. Sequencing was carried out using peripheral blood. These receptors originate from a man aged 35-49 years with acute or convalescent COVID-19.

The rearrangement joins TRBV4-1 to TRBJ1-2, with D possibly being TRBD1 (5 bases). The V end lost 4 bases, the J end lost 4 bases, and 13 bases lay between the germline ends. Germline V CDR1 and CDR2: MGHRA, YSYEKL. The CDR3 sequence is 14 residues long. The CDR3 DNA follows: TGCGCCAGCAGCCGCCCAGGGCAGATCTATGGCTACACCTTC. Protein sequence: CASSRPGQIYGYTF.

This chain joins TRBV7-3 and TRBJ2-3; D is perhaps TRBD1 (6 bases). CDR3 size: 14 residues. Deletions cut 4 bases from V and 0 bases from J, with 8 bases between. The germline V gene has CDR1 SGHTA and CDR2 FQGTGA. The CDR3 is CASSSGQSTDTQYF. CDR3 nucleotide sequence: TGTGCCAGCAGCTCTGGACAGAGCACAGATACGCAGTATTTT.

The rearrangement joins TRBV15 to TRBJ2-7; the D gene is possibly TRBD2 (5 bases). Germline V gene lookup returns CDR1 LNHNV and CDR2 YYDKDF (reference sequence). The CDR3 consists of 16 residues. Trimming took 4 bases from V and 5 from J, leaving 21 bases between them. CDR3 sequence: CATSTLDSARNHEQYF. In nucleotides, the CDR3 is TGTGCCACCAGCACCTTGGATAGCGCCCGAAACCACGAGCAGTACTTC.

This chain connects TRBV4-2 to TRBJ2-1; 15 bases agree with TRBD2. The CDR3 has 17 residues. From germline, CDR1 is LGHNA and CDR2 YNFKEQ. Trimming took 0 bases from V and 7 from J; bases not matched to a gene: 4. In DNA form, the CDR3 reads TGTGCCAGCAGCCAAGATAGGGGACTAGCGGGAGGTAATGAGCAGTTCTTC. Amino acids: CASSQDRGLAGGNEQFF.

This sequence joins TRBV3-1 (or the pseudogene TRBV3-2) and TRBJ2-7; a possible D gene is TRBD1 (7 bases). Germline V gives CDR1 LGHDT, CDR2 YNNKEL (reference sequence). The CDR3 runs 14 residues. The V end lost 6 bases, the J end lost 2 bases, and 14 bases lay between the germline ends. The CDR3 nucleotides are TGTGCCAGCAGGGGGCGGGACAGAGCCTACGAGCAGTACTTC. Translated, it gives CASRGRDRAYEQYF.

The V and J genes are TRBV19 and TRBJ2-4; no reliable D call. CDR3 size: 17 residues. Deletions cut 5 bases from V and 0 bases from J, with 17 bases between. CDR1 is LNHDA and CDR2 is SQIVND in the germline V gene (reference sequence). The CDR3 sequence: CASSLYLYSLAKNIQYF. The DNA of the CDR3 is TGTGCCAGTAGTCTGTATCTGTACTCTTTAGCCAAAAACATTCAGTACTTC.

This clone showed up just a few times. The chain carries TRBV3-1 (or the pseudogene TRBV3-2) and TRBJ1-2; 9 bases are shared with TRBD1. CDR1 LGHDT and CDR2 YNNKEL come from the germline V gene (reference sequence). Trimming took 3 bases from V and 8 from J; bases not matched to a gene: 7. The CDR3 consists of 14 residues. CDR3: CASSQAGQGKGYTF. The CDR3 DNA is TGTGCCAGCAGCCAGGCCGGACAGGGGAAAGGCTACACCTTC.

The V call is TRBV20-1, the J call TRBJ2-4; TRBD1 matches 8 bases. Germline V lookup: CDR1 DFQATT, CDR2 SNEGSKA (reference sequence). CDR3 length equals 11 residues. V lost 6 bases, J lost 6 bases, and 1 base stayed unmatched. The CDR3 DNA sequence: TGCAGTGCAGGACAGGGAAACATTCAGTACTTC. Protein: CSAGQGNIQYF.